These T cell receptor beta chains were read from a single sample in a study of cytomegalovirus exposure and HLA in healthy donors. Profiled with immunoSEQ multiplex PCR; TCRdb holds only in-frame clones, not every one. This table has 100,000 to 150,000 clones, about 81% appearing once. Sequenced material: PBMCs. These receptors were taken from a woman aged 40 to 50 in good health and CMV-seropositive. The CDR3 runs from the conserved cysteine through the conserved F or W. The D gene is left open where the match is weak. The size of a clone is reported for some rows only, either as once, few or many, or as a class for expanded clones.

d_gene: .
j_gene: TRBJ2-5
v_gene: TRBV5-6
abundance: .
CDR3aa: CASSPTVTQETQYF
CDR3nt: TGTGCCAGCAGCCCGACAGTTACTCAAGAGACCCAGTACTTC

d_gene: .
j_gene: TRBJ1-1
v_gene: TRBV27
abundance: .
CDR3aa: CASSPQGRTEAFF
CDR3nt: TGTGCCAGCAGTCCACAGGGAAGGACTGAAGCTTTCTTT

d_gene: .
j_gene: TRBJ1-5
v_gene: TRBV7-9
abundance: .
CDR3aa: CASSLVRAGSPQHF
CDR3nt: TGTGCCAGCAGCTTAGTCAGGGCAGGCTCGCCCCAGCATTTT

d_gene: TRBD1
j_gene: TRBJ1-2
v_gene: TRBV6-1
abundance: .
CDR3aa: CASSESGGNYGYTF
CDR3nt: TGTGCCAGCAGTGAGTCAGGGGGGAACTATGGCTACACCTTC

d_gene: .
j_gene: TRBJ2-5
v_gene: TRBV7-2
abundance: .
CDR3aa: CASSRMTGWLPQETQYF
CDR3nt: TGTGCCAGCAGCCGAATGACGGGGTGGCTCCCGCAAGAGACCCAGTACTTC

d_gene: .
j_gene: TRBJ2-7
v_gene: TRBV7-9
abundance: .
CDR3aa: CASRGIADEQYF
CDR3nt: TGTGCCAGCAGGGGGATAGCGGACGAGCAGTACTTC

d_gene: TRBD2
j_gene: TRBJ2-5
v_gene: TRBV18
abundance: few
CDR3aa: CASSPSGGPQETQYF
CDR3nt: TGTGCCAGCTCACCGAGCGGGGGGCCACAAGAGACCCAGTACTTC

d_gene: TRBD1
j_gene: TRBJ1-2
v_gene: TRBV27
abundance: .
CDR3aa: CASSPDRFYGYTF
CDR3nt: TGTGCCAGCAGCCCGGACAGGTTCTATGGCTACACCTTC

d_gene: TRBD1
j_gene: TRBJ2-6
v_gene: TRBV30
abundance: .
CDR3aa: CACRTGLNSGANVLTF
CDR3nt: TGTGCCTGTAGGACAGGCTTAAACTCTGGGGCCAACGTCCTGACTTTC

d_gene: TRBD1
j_gene: TRBJ1-5
v_gene: TRBV7-9
abundance: .
CDR3aa: CASSGTGVYSNQPQHF
CDR3nt: TGTGCCAGCAGCGGGACAGGGGTTTATAGCAATCAGCCCCAGCATTTT

d_gene: TRBD2
j_gene: TRBJ2-3
v_gene: TRBV28
abundance: .
CDR3aa: CASSARGLATDTQYF
CDR3nt: TGTGCCAGCAGTGCACGGGGACTAGCGACAGATACGCAGTATTTT

d_gene: TRBD2
j_gene: TRBJ2-5
v_gene: TRBV6-5
abundance: .
CDR3aa: CASSYGGRARETQYF
CDR3nt: TGTGCCAGCAGTTACGGCGGGAGGGCCAGGGAGACCCAGTACTTC

d_gene: TRBD1
j_gene: TRBJ2-1
v_gene: TRBV7-9
abundance: .
CDR3aa: CASSKKPGQGYNEQFF
CDR3nt: TGTGCCAGCAGCAAAAAACCGGGACAGGGTTACAATGAGCAGTTCTTC

d_gene: .
j_gene: TRBJ2-1
v_gene: TRBV29-1
abundance: .
CDR3aa: CSVEDQSRMVYNEQFF
CDR3nt: TGCAGCGTTGAAGATCAGTCCAGGATGGTTTACAATGAGCAGTTCTTC

d_gene: TRBD2
j_gene: TRBJ2-3
v_gene: TRBV9
abundance: few
CDR3aa: CASSVRPGGSTDTQYF
CDR3nt: TGTGCCAGCAGCGTACGGCCGGGGGGGAGCACAGATACGCAGTATTTT

d_gene: .
j_gene: TRBJ1-5
v_gene: TRBV5-6
abundance: few
CDR3aa: CASSLGHNHQPQHF
CDR3nt: TGTGCCAGCAGCTTGGGGCATAACCATCAGCCCCAGCATTTT

d_gene: .
j_gene: TRBJ2-7
v_gene: TRBV5-4
abundance: .
CDR3aa: CASSLHGNEQYF
CDR3nt: TGTGCCAGCAGCCTCCACGGGAACGAGCAGTACTTC

d_gene: .
j_gene: TRBJ1-3
v_gene: TRBV28
abundance: .
CDR3aa: CASAVMGAGNTIYF
CDR3nt: TGTGCCAGCGCCGTCATGGGCGCAGGAAACACCATATATTTT

d_gene: .
j_gene: TRBJ2-2
v_gene: TRBV6-1
abundance: once
CDR3aa: CASSEAVARGANTGELFF
CDR3nt: TGTGCCAGCAGTGAAGCCGTTGCTAGGGGTGCGAACACCGGGGAGCTGTTTTTT

d_gene: TRBD1
j_gene: TRBJ2-7
v_gene: TRBV6-5
abundance: .
CDR3aa: CASSYTAGQATYEQYF
CDR3nt: TGTGCCAGCAGTTATACTGCCGGACAGGCGACCTACGAGCAGTACTTC

d_gene: .
j_gene: TRBJ2-2
v_gene: TRBV6-1
abundance: few
CDR3aa: CASSERANTGELFF
CDR3nt: TGTGCCAGCAGTGAACGCGCAAACACCGGGGAGCTGTTTTTT

d_gene: .
j_gene: TRBJ1-5
v_gene: TRBV10-3
abundance: .
CDR3aa: CAISGGRANQPQHF
CDR3nt: TGTGCCATCAGTGGCGGCAGGGCTAATCAGCCCCAGCATTTT